The sequence of this T cell receptor (beta chain) was determined in a study of CD8 T cells in Susac syndrome (dated by TCRdb to the late 2010s). Looking at the study overall: Repertoire sequencing was used to test whether CD8+ T cell activation and differentiation in Susac syndrome was antigen driven. CD8+ T cell repertoire clonality was compared between some 12 healthy donors, roughly 14 Susac syndrome patients and 15 or so multiple sclerosis patients. On the study overall, not on this receptor specifically: The number of individuals in the TCR sequencing and HLA analysis was acknowledged as relatively small.

Note on this clonotype: What this receptor recognizes is not known. No much larger clone is present one base from it, and per-base qualities are unavailable.

RNA was extracted using the RNeasy kit, and about 0.5 to 1 microgram was reverse transcribed with random hexamers. The immunoSEQ multiplex PCR assay, which covers 54 Vbeta and 13 Jbeta segments, was used to amplify TCR beta CDR3 regions. PCR amplification bias was corrected by using a synthetic template baseline for primer optimization and computational correction. Per the source publication's procedure: Reads were annotated to V, D and J genes per IMGT and analyzed with immunoSEQ Analyzer, keeping only productive sequences. Clonality was calculated as one minus the Shannon entropy normalized by log2 of the number of productive unique sequences. Public and private clones were assessed among the 100 most prevalent clones of each patient and control. A clone was defined as Susac-specific if it was absent from the healthy and MS cohorts, from approximately 980 published viral clones and from other ImmuneACCESS disease sequences. The raw public reads went through TCRdb reprocessing: fastp at Q25, MiXCR clone calling, in-frame beta chains kept. Identical CDR3 protein sequences are pooled into one entry, listed with their most common genes and DNA. These V and J calls derive from TCRdb rather than the authors' analysis. Present in this sample are 250,000 to 300,000 distinct CDR3 sequences, 89% of which were seen just once. Less than 0.2% of the sample rests with the top ten.

V was cut back by 3 bases and J by 2 bases, leaving a gap of 10 bases between them. The germline V gene encodes CDR1 SGHAT and CDR2 FQNNGV. From the cysteine through the phenylalanine, the CDR3 covers 14 amino acids. Kept here is only the CDR3 DNA, which spans 42 bases and is read in frame from base 1. Peripheral blood CD8+ and CD4+ T cells from healthy donors, Susac syndrome patients and multiple sclerosis patients were profiled using high-throughput TCR beta sequencing. Treatment-naive patients with stable or active relapsing-remitting disease fulfilling revised McDonald criteria were used as multiple sclerosis controls. Bulk CD8+ and CD4+ T cells were purified magnetically by negative isolation, whereas CD8+ TEMRA cells were enriched by FACS. Blood was drawn into EDTA tubes, processed within 24 hours, and PBMCs were isolated by density gradient centrifugation. PBMCs intended for TCR sequencing were cryopreserved in liquid nitrogen and were subsequently thawed in a 37 degrees C water bath. The sorted or isolated CD4+, CD8+ and CD8+ TEMRA cells had a purity of 90% or higher.

The clonotype comes from a human donor with multiple sclerosis. Rearrangement joined TRBV11-2 to TRBJ2-5, with an unclear D gene assignment. Material for sequencing was CD8+ T cells from PBMCs. At the DNA level, the sequence is TGTGCCAGCAGCTTCGCCAGTCCACAAGAGACCCAGTACTTC. It encodes CASSFASPQETQYF.